The entry that follows covers one TCR beta chain sequence. Its cognate antigen is unknown. This entry comes from a study of T cell responses to AZD1222 COVID-19 vaccine. Clones were sequenced by immunoSEQ multiplex PCR, and TCRdb holds only the in-frame ones, with some missing. The sample holds around 95,000 clones, 88% seen once. Findings and caveats of the study: Donors were largely white British and mainly female; clonal diversity was possibly underestimated. Scientists sampled the repertoires only once the peak T cell response had passed. The number of AZD1222 recipients seropositive at baseline was only five or six. Breadth and depth of Spike-specific TCRs rose after two AZD1222 doses.

The CDR3 length is 15 residues. Germline trimming cut 4 bases from V and 2 bases from J; bases unmatched to any gene: 7. Germline V gene data show CDR1 as MNHEY and CDR2 as SVGAGI. The chain employs TRBV6-5 and TRBJ1-1, with 7 bases identical to TRBD1. This clonotype was obtained from an adult in good health. The material sequenced was peripheral blood, taken on day 0 of AZD1222 vaccination. The CDR3 reads CASSWTPGGNTEAFF. CDR3 nucleotide sequence: TGTGCCAGCAGTTGGACTCCAGGGGGAAACACTGAAGCTTTCTTT.